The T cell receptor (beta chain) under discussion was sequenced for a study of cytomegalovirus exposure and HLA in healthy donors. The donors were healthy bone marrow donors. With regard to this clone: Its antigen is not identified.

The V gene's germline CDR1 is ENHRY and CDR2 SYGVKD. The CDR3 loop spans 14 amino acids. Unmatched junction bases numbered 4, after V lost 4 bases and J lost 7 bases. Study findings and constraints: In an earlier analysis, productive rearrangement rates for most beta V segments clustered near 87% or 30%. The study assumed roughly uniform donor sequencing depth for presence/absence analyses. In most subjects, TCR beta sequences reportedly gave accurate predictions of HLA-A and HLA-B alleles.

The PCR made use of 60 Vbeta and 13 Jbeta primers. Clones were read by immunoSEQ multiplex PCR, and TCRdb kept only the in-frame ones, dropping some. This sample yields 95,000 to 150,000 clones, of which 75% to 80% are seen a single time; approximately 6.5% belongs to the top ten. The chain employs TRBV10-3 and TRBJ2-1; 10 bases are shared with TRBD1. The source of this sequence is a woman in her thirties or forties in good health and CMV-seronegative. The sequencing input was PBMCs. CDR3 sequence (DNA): TGTGCCATCAGTGGGGGGACAGGGGCGAATGAGCAGTTCTTC. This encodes CAISGGTGANEQFF.